These 17 T cell receptor beta chains were all obtained from the same sample, sequenced in a study of identical twins. TCRdb ran MiXCR on the 5' RACE reads and lists one entry per CDR3 protein. The table records about 100,000 distinct CDR3 sequences, 5.9% of them present only once. The sequenced material came from memory T cells sorted from blood. The receptor set was obtained from a woman between 45 and 65 years old in good health.

In its sample, this clonotype was seen a few times. The V call is TRBV20-1, the J call TRBJ2-5, with unresolved D. The ends were cut back, 5 bases at V and 0 bases at J, with 10 bases in the middle. The CDR3 runs to 13 residues. CDR1 and CDR2 from the germline V gene are DFQATT and SNEGSKA (reference sequence). The CDR3 here is CSALKSYQETQYF. The DNA for the CDR3 is TGCAGTGCTCTAAAGAGCTACCAAGAGACCCAGTACTTC.

The sample holds many counts of this clonotype. The CDR3: CASSQVLRGRRGYTF. CDR3 bases: TGCGCCAGCAGCCAAGTACTCAGGGGGCGGAGGGGCTACACCTTC. The chain has TRBV4-1 and TRBJ1-2, with TRBD1 matching 8 bases. The germline V gene encodes CDR1 MGHRA and CDR2 YSYEKL. This CDR3 is built from 15 residues. J gave up 8 bases and V 1 base, and 9 bases lay outside the gene matches.

This clonotype appeared many times. The rearrangement links TRBV2 to TRBJ2-5; D may match TRBD1 or TRBD2 (5 bases each). The length of the CDR3 is 15 residues. Germline values: CDR1 SNHLY, CDR2 FYNNEI. V gave up 3 bases and J gave up 0 bases, with 11 bases separating them. CDR3 loop: CASSEGDVYQETQYF. In DNA, the CDR3 is TGTGCCAGCAGTGAGGGGGATGTCTACCAAGAGACCCAGTACTTC.

The table lists this clonotype with many counts. The chain uses TRBV5-1 and TRBJ2-7, with 10 bases matching TRBD2. The length of the CDR3 is 14 residues. From germline, CDR1 is SGHRS and CDR2 YFSETQ. V lost 2 bases, J lost 3 bases, and 2 bases stayed unmatched. DNA of the CDR3: TGCGCCAGCAGCTTAATAGCGGGAGGCTACGAGCAGTACTTC. It specifies CASSLIAGGYEQYF. Filled out from reference TRBV5-1 and TRBJ2-7, the complete variable domain reads KAGVTQTPRYLIKTRGQQVTLSCSPISGHRSVSWYQQTPGQGLQFLFEYFSETQRNKGNFPGRFSGRQFSNSRSEMNVSTLELGDSALYLCASSLIAGGYEQYFGPGTRLTVT.

In this sample, this clonotype turned up many times. The J gene is TRBJ2-7, the V gene TRBV12-3 or TRBV12-4; D call uncertain. Trimming shortened V by 7 bases and J by 10 bases, and 11 bases separated the two germline ends. The CDR3 totals 10 residues. The CDR3 nucleotides are TGTGCCAGCATGCATCTAGGACAGTACGTC. Residues: CASMHLGQYV.

This clonotype occurred many times. The chain joins TRBV27 to TRBJ2-1, with 7 positions matching TRBD2. This CDR3 contains 12 residues. The J segment lost 8 bases and the V segment lost 8 bases, leaving 6 bases of the junction unmatched. Germline V gives CDR1 MNHEY, CDR2 SMNVEV (reference sequence). The CDR3 sequence: CASGLGTDEQFF. DNA for the CDR3: TGTGCCAGCGGACTAGGGACGGATGAGCAGTTCTTC.

This clonotype has a handful of counts. The chain employs TRBV2 and TRBJ2-5; 7 positions agree with TRBD1. The CDR3 length is 14 residues. Unmatched junction bases numbered 6, after V lost 6 bases and J lost 2 bases. Per germline, CDR1 SNHLY and CDR2 FYNNEI. Here the CDR3 DNA reads TGTGCCAGCAGGACGGGACAGATACAAGAGACCCAGTACTTC. It is translated as CASRTGQIQETQYF. Full variable domain (remainder filled in from reference TRBV2 and TRBJ2-5): EPEVTQTPSHQVTQMGQEVILRCVPISNHLYFYWYRQILGQKVEFLVSFYNNEISEKSEIFDDQFSVERPDGSNFTLKIRSTKLEDSAMYFCASRTGQIQETQYFGPGTRLLVL.

This clonotype was seen at least ten times. The chain joins TRBV12-3 or TRBV12-4 to TRBJ1-4; D unresolved. Trimming took 6 bases from V and 6 from J, leaving 14 bases between them. CDR3 length equals 14 residues. The CDR3 region has the DNA TGTGCCAGCAGACTCGGACGAGTCGATGAAAAACTGTTTTTT. As protein: CASRLGRVDEKLFF.

This clonotype was recorded at least ten times. The chain joins TRBV27 to TRBJ2-1; D might be TRBD1 or TRBD2, each matching 5 bases. The CDR3 sequence is 13 residues long. CDR1 MNHEY and CDR2 SMNVEV come from the germline V gene (reference sequence). V was trimmed by 7 bases and J by 6 bases, leaving 13 bases between them. The CDR3 nucleotides read TGTGCCAGCACTAACCGGGGCTCCAATGAGCAGTTCTTC. Its translation is CASTNRGSNEQFF.

This clonotype has more than one count but fewer than ten. V usage is TRBV20-1 and J usage is TRBJ1-2; no clear D gene. In germline, CDR1 is DFQATT, CDR2 SNEGSKA (reference sequence). The CDR3 totals 14 residues. Trimming removed 6 bases at V and 4 bases at J, with 18 bases between. The CDR3 nucleotides read TGCAGTGCGAGAACTGCAGACCGATCCTATGGCTACACCTTC. Translating it yields CSARTADRSYGYTF.

This clonotype was picked up many times. The CDR3 DNA reads as TGTGCCAGCACTAGGACCGACTACGAGCAGTACTTC. Its protein product is CASTRTDYEQYF. The gene calls are TRBV12-3 or TRBV12-4 and TRBJ2-7; the D is unclear. There are 12 residues in the CDR3. V shed 7 bases and J shed 3 bases, with 10 bases lying between them.

This clonotype came up many times. The gene calls are TRBV7-4 and TRBJ1-5, with 7 bases identical to TRBD1. This CDR3 region has 16 residues. CDR1 is SGHVT and CDR2 is SQSDAQ in the germline V gene. The V segment lost 4 bases and the J segment 7 bases; nucleotides outside the gene matches: 13. The CDR3 nucleotides are TGTGCCAGCAGCTACCCGGGACTCACACAGGGGCAGCCCCAGCATTTT. Translation: CASSYPGLTQGQPQHF.

This clonotype showed up many times. The chain uses TRBV7-9 and TRBJ2-7, with D possibly TRBD1 on 6 matching bases. Looked up from germline, CDR1 is SEHNR and CDR2 is FQNEAQ (reference sequence). The CDR3 is 15 amino acids. V lost 3 bases and J 2 bases, leaving 14 bases between the germline ends. CDR3 sequence reads: CASSFTWDKPYEQYF. The CDR3 coding sequence is TGTGCCAGCAGCTTTACTTGGGACAAGCCCTACGAGCAGTACTTC. Full variable domain (rest looked up from reference TRBV7-9 and TRBJ2-7): DTGVSQNPRHKITKRGQNVTFRCDPISEHNRLYWYRQTLGQGPEFLTYFQNEAQLEKSRLLSDRFSAERPKGSFSTLEIQRTEQGDSAMYLCASSFTWDKPYEQYFGPGTRLTVT.

The CDR3 spells CASSQDGWQAFF. DNA for the CDR3: TGCGCCAGCAGCCAAGATGGGTGGCAAGCTTTCTTT. The chain uses TRBV4-1 and TRBJ1-1; D gene ambiguous. Trimming cost V 0 bases and J 9 bases, with 8 bases left between them. From germline, CDR1 is MGHRA and CDR2 YSYEKL. The CDR3 contains 12 residues.

Ten or more counts support this clonotype. The gene calls are TRBV27 and TRBJ1-1; D remains ambiguous. V lost 8 bases and J lost 0, with 25 bases in between. The length of the CDR3 is 18 residues. Germline loops: CDR1 MNHEY, CDR2 SMNVEV (reference sequence). CDR3 sequence (DNA): TGTGCCAGCCCCGGGCGGCCCCAAGGGTGGGGAATGAACACTGAAGCTTTCTTT. This gives the protein CASPGRPQGWGMNTEAFF.

The chain carries TRBV30 and TRBJ1-3; no reliable D call. The CDR3 length is 14 residues. Germline V lookup: CDR1 GTSNPN, CDR2 SVGIG (reference sequence). V shed 2 bases and J shed 4 bases, with 12 bases lying between them. This chain's CDR3 is CAWSRRSEGNTIYF. CDR3 sequence (DNA): TGTGCCTGGAGTCGTAGGTCGGAGGGAAACACCATATATTTT.

The sample holds many counts of this clonotype. The genes are TRBV7-2 and TRBJ2-1, with 9 bases aligning to TRBD2. The CDR3 has 15 amino acids. Unmatched junction bases numbered 3, after V lost 2 bases and J lost 4 bases. Germline V gene lookup returns CDR1 SGHTA and CDR2 FQGNSA. CDR3 protein: CASSLRSGRYNEQFF. For the CDR3, the DNA is TGTGCCAGCAGCTTACGGAGCGGGAGGTACAATGAGCAGTTCTTC.